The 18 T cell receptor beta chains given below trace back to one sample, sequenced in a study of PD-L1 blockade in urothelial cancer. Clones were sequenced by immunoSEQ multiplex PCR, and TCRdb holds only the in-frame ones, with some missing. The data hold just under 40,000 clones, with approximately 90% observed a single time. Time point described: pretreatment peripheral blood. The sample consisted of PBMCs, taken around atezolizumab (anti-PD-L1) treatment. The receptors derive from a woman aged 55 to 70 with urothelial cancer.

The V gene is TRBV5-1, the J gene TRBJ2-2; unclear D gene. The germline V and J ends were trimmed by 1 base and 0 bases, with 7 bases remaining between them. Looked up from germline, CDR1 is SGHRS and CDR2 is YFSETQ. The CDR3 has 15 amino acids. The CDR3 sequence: CASSLSETNTGELFF. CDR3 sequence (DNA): TGCGCCAGCAGCTTGTCAGAAACGAACACCGGGGAGCTGTTTTTT.

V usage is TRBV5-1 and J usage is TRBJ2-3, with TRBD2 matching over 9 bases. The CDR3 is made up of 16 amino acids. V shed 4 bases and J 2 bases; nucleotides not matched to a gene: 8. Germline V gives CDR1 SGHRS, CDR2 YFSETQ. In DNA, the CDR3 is TGCGCCAGCAGCAGCCAGACTAGCGGCTACACAGATACGCAGTATTTT. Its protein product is CASSSQTSGYTDTQYF.

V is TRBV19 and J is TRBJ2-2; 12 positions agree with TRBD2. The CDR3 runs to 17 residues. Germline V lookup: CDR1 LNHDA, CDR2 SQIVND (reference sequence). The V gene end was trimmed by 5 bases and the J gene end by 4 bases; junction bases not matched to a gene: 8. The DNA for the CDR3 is TGTGCCAGTAGTCTAGCGGGAGGGCCCAAGAGCACCGGGGAGCTGTTTTTT. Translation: CASSLAGGPKSTGELFF.

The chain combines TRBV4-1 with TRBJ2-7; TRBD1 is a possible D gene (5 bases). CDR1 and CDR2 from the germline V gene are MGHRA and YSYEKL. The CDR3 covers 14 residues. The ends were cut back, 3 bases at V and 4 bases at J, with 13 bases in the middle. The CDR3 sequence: CASSQVTQGYEQYF. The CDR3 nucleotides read TGCGCCAGCAGCCAGGTTACGCAGGGATACGAGCAGTACTTC.

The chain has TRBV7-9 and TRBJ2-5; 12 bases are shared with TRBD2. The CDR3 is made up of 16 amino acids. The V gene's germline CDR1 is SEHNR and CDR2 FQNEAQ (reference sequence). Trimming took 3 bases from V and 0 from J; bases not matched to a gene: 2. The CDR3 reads CASSFRTSGDQETQYF. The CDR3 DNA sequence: TGTGCCAGCAGCTTCCGGACTAGCGGGGACCAAGAGACCCAGTACTTC.

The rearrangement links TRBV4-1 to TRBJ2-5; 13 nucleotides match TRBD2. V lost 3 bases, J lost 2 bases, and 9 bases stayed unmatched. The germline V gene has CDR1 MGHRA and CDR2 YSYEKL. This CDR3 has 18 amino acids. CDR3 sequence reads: CASSQLRGTSGKQETQYF. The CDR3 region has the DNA TGCGCCAGCAGCCAGTTAAGGGGGACTAGCGGGAAGCAAGAGACCCAGTACTTC.

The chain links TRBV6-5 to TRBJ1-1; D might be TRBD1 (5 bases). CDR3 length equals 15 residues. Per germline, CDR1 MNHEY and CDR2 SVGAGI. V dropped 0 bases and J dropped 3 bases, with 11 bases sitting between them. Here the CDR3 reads CASSYSQGRDTEAFF. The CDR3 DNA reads TGTGCCAGCAGTTACTCGCAGGGAAGGGACACTGAAGCTTTCTTT.

This CDR3 reads CATSRDRRSGNTIYF. The CDR3 DNA follows: TGTGCCACCAGCAGAGACAGGCGCTCTGGAAACACCATATATTTT. J is TRBJ1-3 and V is TRBV15; D gene ambiguous. V gave up 0 bases and J gave up 0 bases, with 6 bases separating them. CDR1 and CDR2 from the germline V gene are LNHNV and YYDKDF (reference sequence). The CDR3 length is 15 residues.

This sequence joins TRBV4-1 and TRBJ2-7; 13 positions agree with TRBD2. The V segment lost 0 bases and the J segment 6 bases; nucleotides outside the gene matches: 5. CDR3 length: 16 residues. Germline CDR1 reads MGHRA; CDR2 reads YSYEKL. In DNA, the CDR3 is TGCGCCAGCAGCCAAGATCCACTAGCGGGAGGGGCCGAGCAGTACTTC. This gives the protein CASSQDPLAGGAEQYF.

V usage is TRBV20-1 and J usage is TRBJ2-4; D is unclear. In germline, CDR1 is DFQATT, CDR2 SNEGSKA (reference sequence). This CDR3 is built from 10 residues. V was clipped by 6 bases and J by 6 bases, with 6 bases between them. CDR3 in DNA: TGCAGTGCCTACGGAAACATTCAGTACTTC. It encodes CSAYGNIQYF.

The CDR3 DNA is TGTGCCAGCAGCTTTACAGTCAGACAGCACATGAACACTGAAGCTTTCTTT. Its translation is CASSFTVRQHMNTEAFF. J is TRBJ1-1 and V is TRBV5-5, with TRBD1 as a possible D gene (5 bases). V gave up 2 bases and J gave up 0 bases, with 17 bases separating them. Looked up from germline, CDR1 is SGHKS and CDR2 is YYEKEE (reference sequence). This CDR3 region has 17 residues.

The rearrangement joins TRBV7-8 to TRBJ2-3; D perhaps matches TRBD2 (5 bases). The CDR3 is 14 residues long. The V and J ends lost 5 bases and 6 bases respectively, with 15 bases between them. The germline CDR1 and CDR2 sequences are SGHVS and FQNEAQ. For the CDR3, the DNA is TGTGCCAGCAGCCCCTCCTGGACTTTTGATACGCAGTATTTT. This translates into CASSPSWTFDTQYF.

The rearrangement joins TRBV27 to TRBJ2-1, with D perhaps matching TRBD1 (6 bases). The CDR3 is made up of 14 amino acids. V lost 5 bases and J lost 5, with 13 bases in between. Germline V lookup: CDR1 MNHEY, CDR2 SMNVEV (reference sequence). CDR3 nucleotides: TGTGCCAGCAGTCCCACTTACAGGGACAATGAGCAGTTCTTC. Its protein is CASSPTYRDNEQFF.

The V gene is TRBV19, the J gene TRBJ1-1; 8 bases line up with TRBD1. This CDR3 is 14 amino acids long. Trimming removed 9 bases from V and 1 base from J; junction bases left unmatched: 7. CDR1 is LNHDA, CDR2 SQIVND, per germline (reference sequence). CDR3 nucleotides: TGTGCCAGCGAGTATGGACAGGGGAACACTGAAGCTTTCTTT. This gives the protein CASEYGQGNTEAFF. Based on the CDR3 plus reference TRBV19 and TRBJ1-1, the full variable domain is DGGITQSPKYLFRKEGQNVTLSCEQNLNHDAMYWYRQDPGQGLRLIYYSQIVNDFQKGDIAEGYSVSREKKESFPLTVTSAQKNPTAFYLCASEYGQGNTEAFFGQGTRLTVV.

In DNA, the CDR3 is TGTGCCAGCAGCCCCGATAGCGGGAGGGTTTTCGATACGCAGTATTTT. It yields the protein CASSPDSGRVFDTQYF. V usage is TRBV5-4 and J usage is TRBJ2-3, with 11 bases that match TRBD2. The germline CDR1 and CDR2 sequences are SGHNT and YYREEE (reference sequence). The ends lost 4 bases at V and 6 bases at J; junction bases unmatched: 10. The CDR3 sequence is 16 residues long.

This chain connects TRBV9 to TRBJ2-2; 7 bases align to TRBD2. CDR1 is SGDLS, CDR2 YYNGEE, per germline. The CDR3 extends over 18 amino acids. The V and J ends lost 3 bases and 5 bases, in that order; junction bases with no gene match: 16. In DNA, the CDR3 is TGTGCCAGCAGCGCCTTACAGCTTCTAGCGGCTCCTACCGGGGAGCTGTTTTTT. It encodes CASSALQLLAAPTGELFF. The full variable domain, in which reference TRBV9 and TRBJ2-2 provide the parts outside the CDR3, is DSGVTQTPKHLITATGQRVTLRCSPRSGDLSVYWYQQSLDQGLQFLIQYYNGEERAKGNILERFSAQQFPDLHSELNLSSLELGDSALYFCASSALQLLAAPTGELFFGEGSRLTVL.

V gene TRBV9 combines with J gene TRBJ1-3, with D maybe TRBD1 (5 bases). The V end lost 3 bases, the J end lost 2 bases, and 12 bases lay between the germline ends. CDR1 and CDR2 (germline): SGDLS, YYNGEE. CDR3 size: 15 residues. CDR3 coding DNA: TGTGCCAGCAGCGCGTTAACAGGTCCTGGAAACACCATATATTTT. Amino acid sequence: CASSALTGPGNTIYF.

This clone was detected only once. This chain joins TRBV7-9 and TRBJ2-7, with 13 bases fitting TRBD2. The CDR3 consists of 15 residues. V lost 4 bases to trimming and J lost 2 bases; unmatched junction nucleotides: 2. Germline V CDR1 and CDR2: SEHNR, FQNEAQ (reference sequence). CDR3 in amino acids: CASSSGLAGAYEQYF. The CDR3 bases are TGTGCCAGCAGCTCCGGACTAGCGGGGGCCTACGAGCAGTACTTC.